These T cell receptor beta chains were read from a single sample in a study of blood T cells in healthy people across ages. From the 5' RACE reads, TCRdb called clonotypes with MiXCR, one entry per CDR3 protein. This table has about 760,000 distinct CDR3 sequences, roughly 25% appearing once. The same sample was also used in a study of T cells of mothers and their children.

Sequenced: blood. The receptors here all came from a boy aged 5-17 years in good health. CDR3s include the opening cysteine and the closing phenylalanine or tryptophan. D genes are given only for firm matches. Expanded clones are given a class, and other clones once, few, many or no size at all.

CDR3aa,CDR3nt,d_gene,j_gene,abundance,v_gene
CSVVGQVNTEAFF,TGCAGCGTTGTGGGACAGGTGAACACTGAAGCTTTCTTT,TRBD1,TRBJ1-1,NA,TRBV29-1
CSARQGWEKLFF,TGCAGTGCCAGGCAGGGGTGGGAAAAACTGTTTTTT,NA,TRBJ1-4,few,TRBV20-1
CSVSTGGQETQYF,TGCAGCGTATCAACAGGGGGCCAAGAGACCCAGTACTTC,TRBD1,TRBJ2-5,many,TRBV29-1
CASRPGTSGLTDTQYF,TGTGCCAGCAGGCCAGGGACTAGCGGACTCACAGATACGCAGTATTTT,TRBD2,TRBJ2-3,few,TRBV5-5
CASSLQRTYEQYF,TGTGCCAGCAGCTTGCAGCGTACCTACGAGCAGTACTTC,NA,TRBJ2-7,NA,TRBV11-2
CASSPGTPDGQYF,TGTGCCAGCAGCCCCGGGACGCCAGACGGGCAGTACTTC,NA,TRBJ2-7,NA,TRBV12-3/TRBV12-4
CASSSAGPSTDTQYF,TGCGCCAGCAGCTCAGCGGGCCCAAGCACAGATACGCAGTATTTT,NA,TRBJ2-3,NA,TRBV5-1
CASNTPSGKRYEQYF,TGTGCCAGCAATACACCTAGCGGCAAGAGGTACGAGCAGTACTTC,TRBD2,TRBJ2-7,NA,TRBV28
CASSLGPKAVTGELFF,TGTGCCAGCAGCTTAGGGCCAAAGGCGGTGACCGGGGAGCTGTTTTTT,NA,TRBJ2-2,NA,TRBV7-6
CASSFLGTEQFF,TGTGCCAGCAGCTTTTTAGGGACAGAGCAGTTCTTC,NA,TRBJ2-1,few,TRBV11-2
CSVDLAGHVDTQYF,TGCAGCGTTGACCTAGCGGGACATGTAGATACGCAGTATTTT,TRBD2,TRBJ2-3,NA,TRBV29-1
CASRSLGGRETQYF,TGTGCCAGCAGATCCCTAGGGGGGAGAGAGACCCAGTACTTC,NA,TRBJ2-5,few,TRBV6-5
CSARAPYGGDETQYF,TGCAGTGCTAGAGCCCCCTATGGAGGGGACGAGACCCAGTACTTC,NA,TRBJ2-5,few,TRBV20-1
CASSGDRGGEKLFF,TGTGCCAGCAGCGGGGACAGGGGTGGGGAAAAACTGTTTTTT,TRBD1,TRBJ1-4,NA,TRBV7-2
CSTRTGDTNEKLFF,TGCAGCACCCGAACGGGAGACACTAATGAAAAACTGTTTTTT,NA,TRBJ1-4,few,TRBV29-1
CSVEEGVSEKLFF,TGCAGCGTTGAAGAGGGGGTGTCTGAAAAACTGTTTTTT,NA,TRBJ1-4,NA,TRBV29-1
CATSRDYHTGELFF,TGTGCCACCAGTCGAGACTATCACACCGGGGAGCTGTTTTTT,NA,TRBJ2-2,NA,TRBV24-1
CSARLTGWETQYF,TGCAGTGCTAGACTCACAGGGTGGGAGACCCAGTACTTC,NA,TRBJ2-5,NA,TRBV20-1
CASSQDGGHSYEQYF,TGCGCCAGCAGCCAAGATGGGGGTCACTCCTACGAGCAGTACTTC,NA,TRBJ2-7,few,TRBV4-1
CASISAPSETQYF,TGTGCCAGCATCTCGGCCCCCAGCGAGACCCAGTACTTC,NA,TRBJ2-5,NA,TRBV12-3/TRBV12-4
CASRYTPGPLTDTQYF,TGTGCCAGCAGGTACACTCCGGGACCCTTAACGGATACGCAGTATTTT,NA,TRBJ2-3,NA,TRBV5-6
CASSYRGTPVQSQPQHF,TGTGCCAGTAGTTATAGGGGGACACCCGTCCAAAGTCAGCCCCAGCATTTT,NA,TRBJ1-5,NA,TRBV19
CASGLVGGTEQFF,TGTGCTAGTGGTTTGGTAGGGGGTACTGAGCAGTTCTTC,NA,TRBJ2-1,NA,TRBV12-5
CASSPDGSSGETQYF,TGCGCCAGCAGCCCCGACGGAAGCTCCGGAGAGACCCAGTACTTC,NA,TRBJ2-5,NA,TRBV4-3
CSVEESGGSEQYF,TGCAGCGTTGAGGAGAGCGGGGGGAGCGAGCAGTACTTC,TRBD2,TRBJ2-7,few,TRBV29-1
CAAGPDGARGYTF,TGTGCCGCGGGCCCTGACGGGGCTCGGGGCTACACCTTC,NA,TRBJ1-2,NA,TRBV6-5
CASSQDASSYEQYF,TGCGCCAGCAGCCAAGATGCTAGCTCCTACGAGCAGTACTTC,NA,TRBJ2-7,many,TRBV4-1
CASSPRPGQGTQETQYF,TGTGCCAGCAGTCCCAGGCCGGGACAGGGCACCCAAGAGACCCAGTACTTC,TRBD1,TRBJ2-5,few,TRBV12-3/TRBV12-4
CSAREGTSGTEKLFF,TGCAGTGCTAGAGAAGGCACGTCGGGAACTGAAAAACTGTTTTTT,NA,TRBJ1-4,NA,TRBV20-1
CSASGRGSYNEQFF,TGCAGTGCTTCAGGGAGGGGCTCCTACAATGAGCAGTTCTTC,TRBD2,TRBJ2-1,NA,TRBV20-1
CSGVGQETYEQYF,TGCAGCGGGGTGGGACAGGAAACCTACGAGCAGTACTTC,TRBD1,TRBJ2-7,NA,TRBV29-1
CSASSGGPATEQFF,TGCAGTGCTAGTAGCGGGGGCCCTGCTACCGAGCAGTTCTTC,TRBD2,TRBJ2-1,NA,TRBV20-1
CASSLSLAGGPDEQFF,TGTGCCAGCAGTTTATCCCTAGCGGGAGGGCCCGATGAGCAGTTCTTC,TRBD2,TRBJ2-1,few,TRBV28
CASSWGGGTFTDTQYF,TGTGCCAGCAGTTGGGGCGGGGGGACATTCACAGATACGCAGTATTTT,TRBD2,TRBJ2-3,few,TRBV12-3/TRBV12-4
CSVEEGEQYF,TGCAGCGTTGAAGAGGGCGAGCAGTACTTC,NA,TRBJ2-7,NA,TRBV29-1
CASSRGQGAYGNTIYF,TGTGCCAGCAGCCGCGGACAGGGGGCTTATGGAAACACCATATATTTT,TRBD1,TRBJ1-3,NA,TRBV13
CASSQDRVFPGTSGDLAQYF,TGCGCCAGCAGCCAAGATCGGGTTTTTCCAGGGACTAGCGGGGATCTTGCGCAGTATTTT,TRBD2,TRBJ2-3,NA,TRBV4-1
CASSLSSSGGSHEQYF,TGTGCCAGCAGCTTATCTTCTAGCGGGGGCTCCCACGAGCAGTACTTC,TRBD2,TRBJ2-7,NA,TRBV7-3
CASSSPVQQYF,TGTGCCAGCAGCTCCCCGGTACAGCAGTACTTC,NA,TRBJ2-7,NA,TRBV7-2
CASRKTGSGNEKLFF,TGTGCCAGCAGGAAAACAGGGAGCGGGAATGAAAAACTGTTTTTT,NA,TRBJ1-4,NA,TRBV3-1
CSVRSGVYEQYF,TGCAGCGTGAGGAGCGGGGTCTACGAGCAGTACTTC,TRBD2,TRBJ2-7,NA,TRBV29-1
CSGLLVSYNEQFF,TGCAGTGGACTCCTTGTATCCTACAATGAGCAGTTCTTC,NA,TRBJ2-1,NA,TRBV20-1
CASSFASGRGEQYF,TGTGCCAGCAGTTTTGCTAGCGGGAGAGGCGAGCAGTACTTC,TRBD2,TRBJ2-7,few,TRBV27
CASRPGRRSIHEQYF,TGTGCCAGCAGGCCAGGACGGAGAAGTATACACGAGCAGTACTTC,NA,TRBJ2-7,few,TRBV21-1
CATSDSHLAGGSAGELFF,TGTGCCACCAGTGACAGCCACTTAGCGGGAGGTTCCGCCGGGGAGCTGTTTTTT,TRBD2,TRBJ2-2,few,TRBV24-1